This section outlines one T cell receptor (beta chain) sequence together with its context. The sample originates from a study of blood T cell repertoires in COVID-19. Study context: COVID-19 samples from acute and convalescent phases originated in the United States, Italy and Spain. PBMCs, B-cell-depleted T cells, or T cells were the source of the cDNA or gDNA that made up the material.

Assay: immunoSEQ multiplex PCR; the TCRdb copy retains only in-frame clones and omits some. Here the sample spans 150,000 or so clones, roughly nine tenths being singletons. CDR1 is SEHNR and CDR2 is FQNEAQ in the germline V gene (reference sequence). V shed 0 bases, J shed 4 bases, and the junction held 6 bases outside the gene matches. The CDR3 is 17 residues long. Participants reported their clinical history, and cohort assignment relied on those reports. This rearrangement joins TRBV7-9 to TRBJ2-1; 10 nucleotides agree with TRBD1. Input material: PBMCs or T cells enriched from blood (not recorded which). This sequence was found in a human donor with acute COVID-19. The donor label of this sample is uncertain. CDR3 in amino acids: CASSLAWTGGFYNEQFF. CDR3 bases: TGTGCCAGCAGCTTAGCGTGGACAGGGGGGTTTTACAATGAGCAGTTCTTC.